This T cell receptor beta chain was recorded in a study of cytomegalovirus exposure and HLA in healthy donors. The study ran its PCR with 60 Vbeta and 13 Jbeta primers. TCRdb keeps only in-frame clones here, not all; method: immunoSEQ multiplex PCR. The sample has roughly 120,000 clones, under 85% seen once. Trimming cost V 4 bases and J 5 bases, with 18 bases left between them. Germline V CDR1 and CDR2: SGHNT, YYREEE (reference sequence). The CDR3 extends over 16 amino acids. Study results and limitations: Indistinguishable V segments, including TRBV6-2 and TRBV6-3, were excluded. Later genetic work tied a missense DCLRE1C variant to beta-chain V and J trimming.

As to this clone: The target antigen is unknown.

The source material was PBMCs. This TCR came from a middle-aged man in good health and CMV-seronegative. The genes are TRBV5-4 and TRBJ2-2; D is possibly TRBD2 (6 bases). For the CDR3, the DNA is TGTGCCAGCAGCGCCGCGGTCGCGGGGCTTACCGGGGAGCTGTTTTTT. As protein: CASSAAVAGLTGELFF.